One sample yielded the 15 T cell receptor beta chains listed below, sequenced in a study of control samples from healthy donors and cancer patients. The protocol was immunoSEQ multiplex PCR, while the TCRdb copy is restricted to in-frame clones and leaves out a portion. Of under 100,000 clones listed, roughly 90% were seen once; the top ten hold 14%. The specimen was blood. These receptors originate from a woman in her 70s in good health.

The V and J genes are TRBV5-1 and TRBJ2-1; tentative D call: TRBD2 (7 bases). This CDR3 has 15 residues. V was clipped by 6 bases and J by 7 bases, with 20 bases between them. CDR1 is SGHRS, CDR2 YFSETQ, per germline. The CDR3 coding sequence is TGCGCCAGCACCCTGGGGGGGTCAGGGGCAAATGAGCAGTTCTTC. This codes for CASTLGGSGANEQFF.

CDR3 loop: CASSYSGLGTYEQYF. CDR3 nucleotides: TGTGCCAGCAGTTACTCCGGACTAGGAACCTACGAGCAGTACTTC. The chain has TRBV6-2 or TRBV6-3 and TRBJ2-7; 7 nucleotides match TRBD2. This CDR3 has 15 amino acids. Germline assignment: CDR1 MNHEY and CDR2 SVGEGT. The V and J ends lost 0 bases and 2 bases, in that order; junction bases with no gene match: 4.

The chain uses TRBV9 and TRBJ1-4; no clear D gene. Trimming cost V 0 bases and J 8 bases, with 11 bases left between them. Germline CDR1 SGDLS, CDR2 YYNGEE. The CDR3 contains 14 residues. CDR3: CASSVDSRGEKLFF. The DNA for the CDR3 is TGTGCCAGCAGCGTAGACAGTCGAGGGGAAAAACTGTTTTTT.

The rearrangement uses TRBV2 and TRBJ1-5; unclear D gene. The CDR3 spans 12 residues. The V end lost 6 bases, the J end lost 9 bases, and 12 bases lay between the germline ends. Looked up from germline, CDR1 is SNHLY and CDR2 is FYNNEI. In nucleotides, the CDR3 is TGTGCCAGCAGGGCAGGAGTGTGGCCCCAGCATTTT. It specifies CASRAGVWPQHF.

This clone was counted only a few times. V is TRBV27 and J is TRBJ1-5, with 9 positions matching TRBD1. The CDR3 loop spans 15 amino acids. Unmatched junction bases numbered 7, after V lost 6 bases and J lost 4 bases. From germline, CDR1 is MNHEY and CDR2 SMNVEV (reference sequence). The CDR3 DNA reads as TGTGCCAGCAGCTGGACAGGGGCACGGAATCAGCCCCAGCATTTT. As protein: CASSWTGARNQPQHF.

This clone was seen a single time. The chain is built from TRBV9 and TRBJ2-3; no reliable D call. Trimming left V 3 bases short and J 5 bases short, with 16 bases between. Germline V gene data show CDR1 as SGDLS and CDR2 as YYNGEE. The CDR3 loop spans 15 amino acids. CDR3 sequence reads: CASSDSNFPGDTQYF. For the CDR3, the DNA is TGTGCCAGCAGCGACAGTAACTTCCCTGGAGATACGCAGTATTTT.

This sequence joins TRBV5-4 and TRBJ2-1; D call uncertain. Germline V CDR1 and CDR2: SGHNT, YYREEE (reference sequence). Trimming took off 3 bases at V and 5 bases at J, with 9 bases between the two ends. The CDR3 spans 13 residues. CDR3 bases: TGTGCCAGCAGCTACGGGCCCAACAATGAGCAGTTCTTC. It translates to CASSYGPNNEQFF.

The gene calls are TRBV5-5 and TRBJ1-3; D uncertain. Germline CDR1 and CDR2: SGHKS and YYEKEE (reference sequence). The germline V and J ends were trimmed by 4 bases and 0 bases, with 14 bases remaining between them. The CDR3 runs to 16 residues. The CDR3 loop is CASSLSTLDSGNTIYF. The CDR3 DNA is TGTGCCAGCAGCCTCAGTACACTAGACTCTGGAAACACCATATATTTT.

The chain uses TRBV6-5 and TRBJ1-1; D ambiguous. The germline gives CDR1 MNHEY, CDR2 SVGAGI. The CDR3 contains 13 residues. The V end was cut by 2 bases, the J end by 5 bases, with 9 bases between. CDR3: CASSYEIRTEAFF. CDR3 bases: TGTGCCAGCAGTTACGAGATACGGACTGAAGCTTTCTTT.

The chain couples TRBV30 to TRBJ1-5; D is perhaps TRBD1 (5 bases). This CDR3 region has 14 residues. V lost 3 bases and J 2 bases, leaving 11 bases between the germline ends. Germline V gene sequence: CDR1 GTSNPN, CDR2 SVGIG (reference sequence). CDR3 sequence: CAWRARGGNQPQHF. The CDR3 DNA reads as TGTGCCTGGAGAGCGAGGGGAGGCAATCAGCCCCAGCATTTT. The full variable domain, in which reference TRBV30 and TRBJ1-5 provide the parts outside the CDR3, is SQTIHQWPATLVQPVGSPLSLECTVEGTSNPNLYWYRQAAGRGLQLLFYSVGIGQISSEVPQNLSASRPQDRQFILSSKKLLLSDSGFYLCAWRARGGNQPQHFGDGTRLSIL.

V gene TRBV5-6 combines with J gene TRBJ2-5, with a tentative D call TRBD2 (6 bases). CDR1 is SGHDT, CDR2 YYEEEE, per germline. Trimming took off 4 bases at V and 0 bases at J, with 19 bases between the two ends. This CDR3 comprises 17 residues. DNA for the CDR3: TGTGCCAGCAGCCCAGAATCCGGGACTGGAGACCAAGAGACCCAGTACTTC. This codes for CASSPESGTGDQETQYF.

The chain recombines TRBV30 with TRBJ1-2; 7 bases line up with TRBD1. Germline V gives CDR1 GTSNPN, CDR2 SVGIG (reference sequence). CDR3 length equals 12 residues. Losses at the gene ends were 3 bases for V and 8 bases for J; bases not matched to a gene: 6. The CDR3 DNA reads TGTGCCTGGAGCGGACAGGCGAGCGGCTACACCTTC. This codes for CAWSGQASGYTF.

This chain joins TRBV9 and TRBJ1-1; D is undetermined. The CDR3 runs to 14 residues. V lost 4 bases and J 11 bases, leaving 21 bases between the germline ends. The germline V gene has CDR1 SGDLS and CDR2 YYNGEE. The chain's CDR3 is CASSRDTITLNAFF. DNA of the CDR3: TGTGCCAGCAGCAGAGACACCATAACACTGAATGCTTTCTTT. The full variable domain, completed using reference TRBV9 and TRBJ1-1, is DSGVTQTPKHLITATGQRVTLRCSPRSGDLSVYWYQQSLDQGLQFLIQYYNGEERAKGNILERFSAQQFPDLHSELNLSSLELGDSALYFCASSRDTITLNAFFGQGTRLTVV.

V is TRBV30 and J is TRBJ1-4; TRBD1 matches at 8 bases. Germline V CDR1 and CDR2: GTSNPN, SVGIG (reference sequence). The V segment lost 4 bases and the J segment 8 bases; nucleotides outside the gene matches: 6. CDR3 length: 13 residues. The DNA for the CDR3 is TGTGCCTGGACCTGGACAGGGAGCGAAAAACTGTTTTTT. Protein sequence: CAWTWTGSEKLFF.

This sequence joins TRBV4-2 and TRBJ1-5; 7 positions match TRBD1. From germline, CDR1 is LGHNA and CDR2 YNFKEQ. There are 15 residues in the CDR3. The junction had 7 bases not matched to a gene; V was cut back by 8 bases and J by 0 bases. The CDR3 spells CASSSGQLSNQPQHF. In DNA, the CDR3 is TGTGCCAGCTCCTCGGGACAGCTTAGCAATCAGCCCCAGCATTTT.